This record covers a single T cell receptor (beta chain). The antigen is not known. The germline V gene has CDR1 MGHRA and CDR2 YSYEKL. V dropped 2 bases and J dropped 8; count of bases not matched to a gene: 5. The CDR3 runs to 15 residues. The sample comes from a study of blood T cells in healthy people across ages. Study-wide findings and caveats: Strong correlation linked observed beta diversity and percent naive T cells.

Alongside a J-beta primer mix, a sample-barcoded 5' primer served in a second PCR lasting about 7 to 11 cycles. TCRdb analysed the 5' RACE reads with MiXCR anew, one entry per CDR3 protein. Among about 800,000 distinct CDR3 sequences listed, just under 25% were seen once. These data were also reused for a study on T cells of mothers and their children.

Input material: blood. The TCR originated in a boy aged 5-17 years in good health. The chain combines TRBV4-1 with TRBJ2-1; 11 bases match TRBD2. The CDR3 spells CASSQMTSGVDEQFF. CDR3 coding DNA: TGCGCCAGCAGCCAAATGACTAGCGGGGTCGATGAGCAGTTCTTC.